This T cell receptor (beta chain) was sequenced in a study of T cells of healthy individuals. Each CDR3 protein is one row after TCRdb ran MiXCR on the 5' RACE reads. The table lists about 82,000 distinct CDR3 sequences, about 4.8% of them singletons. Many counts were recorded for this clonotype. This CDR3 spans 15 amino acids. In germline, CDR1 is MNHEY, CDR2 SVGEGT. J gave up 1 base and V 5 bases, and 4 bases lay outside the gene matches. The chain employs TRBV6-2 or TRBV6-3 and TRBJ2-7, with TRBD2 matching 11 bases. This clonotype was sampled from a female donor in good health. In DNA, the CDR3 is TGTGCCAGCAGTCCCGGACTAGCGGGTTCCTACGAGCAGTACTTC. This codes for CASSPGLAGSYEQYF.